Below are 22 T cell receptor beta chains sequenced from a single sample in a study of early T cells in non-severe SARS-CoV-2 infection (dated by TCRdb to about 2021). Receptor amplification or capture employed 5' RACE. The sequencer was a NextSeq 500. TCRdb itself trimmed the public reads at Q25 with fastp, ran MiXCR and retained productive beta chains. Each CDR3 protein appears once, grouped with its most common genes and DNA. Present in this sample are tens of thousands of distinct CDR3 sequences, about a tenth of which were seen just once. 6.4% of the sample rests with the top ten. Source material: whole blood. These receptors came from an adult who was a healthcare worker with PCR-confirmed SARS-CoV-2 infection or an uninfected control (not recorded which).

This chain links TRBV4-3 with TRBJ2-2; D not certain. CDR1 is LGHNA and CDR2 is YSLEER in the germline V gene. The CDR3 runs 14 residues. The V end was cut by 1 base, the J end by 2 bases, with 5 bases between. The CDR3 region has the DNA TGCGCCAGCAGCCAAGTTAGAAACACCGGGGAGCTGTTTTTT. It codes for CASSQVRNTGELFF.

This clonotype was seen more than once but under ten times. This chain connects TRBV28 to TRBJ2-7; D may be TRBD1 or TRBD2 (7 bases each). Between the trimmed V and J ends, which lost 6 bases and 3 bases, there was a span of 12 bases. Germline CDR1 and CDR2: MDHEN and SYDVKM. The CDR3 is 13 residues long. The CDR3 DNA is TGTGCCAGCAGAGCGGGACAGAACTACGAGCAGTACTTC. Its protein product is CASRAGQNYEQYF.

This clonotype occurred many times. The genes are TRBV12-3 or TRBV12-4 and TRBJ2-1; 9 positions agree with TRBD1. The CDR3 totals 14 residues. After removal of 6 bases from V and 10 bases from J, the junction contained 10 bases not matched to a gene. The CDR3 DNA sequence: TGTGCCAGCAGGCCGGGACAGGGTTCGTGGGAGCAGTTCTTC. Translated: CASRPGQGSWEQFF.

This clonotype was seen repeatedly, ten times or more. V usage is TRBV12-3 or TRBV12-4 and J usage is TRBJ1-6; D not certain. The CDR3 runs to 12 residues. Deletions cut 3 bases from V and 12 bases from J, with 9 bases between. This CDR3 is CASSFGPGPLHF. CDR3 DNA: TGTGCCAGCAGTTTTGGTCCGGGACCCCTCCACTTT.

This clonotype was found a few times. The rearrangement links TRBV30 to TRBJ2-7; no definite D call. V shed 2 bases and J shed 2 bases, with 16 bases lying between them. Per germline, CDR1 GTSNPN and CDR2 SVGIG (reference sequence). This CDR3 is 15 amino acids long. The CDR3 sequence: CAWSLKRSPPYEQYF. The DNA for the CDR3 is TGTGCCTGGAGTTTAAAGCGAAGTCCCCCCTACGAGCAGTACTTC.

This clonotype was seen more than once but under ten times. The J gene is TRBJ2-1, the V gene TRBV29-1; TRBD1 agrees at 9 bases. V gave up 7 bases and J gave up 9 bases; unmatched junction bases: 16. Germline V gives CDR1 SQVTM, CDR2 ANQGSEA. The length of the CDR3 is 15 residues. CDR3 residues: CSGRTGTGNSGEQFF. The CDR3 DNA reads TGCAGCGGCCGAACCGGGACAGGGAATTCGGGTGAGCAGTTCTTC.

The chain employs TRBV18 and TRBJ1-5; possible D gene TRBD1, 5 bases. The CDR3 contains 13 residues. The V and J ends lost 3 bases and 5 bases respectively, with 8 bases between them. Germline V gene data show CDR1 as KGHSH and CDR2 as LQKENI. This chain's CDR3 is CASSPAGHQPQHF. DNA for the CDR3: TGTGCCAGCTCACCGGCGGGGCATCAGCCCCAGCATTTT.

The chain carries TRBV6-1 and TRBJ2-7; possible D gene TRBD1, 6 bases. The CDR3 loop spans 13 amino acids. V shed 6 bases and J shed 7 bases, with 16 bases lying between them. CDR1 is MNHNS, CDR2 SASEGT, per germline. CDR3 sequence reads: CASRSQGRGEQYF. CDR3 in DNA: TGTGCCAGCAGAAGTCAGGGGAGAGGGGAGCAGTACTTC.

A few counts support this clonotype. The J gene is TRBJ2-2, the V gene TRBV6-2 or TRBV6-3, with TRBD1 identical over 8 bases. Trimming took 8 bases from V and 0 from J; bases not matched to a gene: 2. The CDR3 is 14 amino acids. Germline-derived CDR1 and CDR2 are MNHEY and SVGEGT. DNA of the CDR3: TGTGCCAGCCGGGACAGGTCGAACACCGGGGAGCTGTTTTTT. It specifies CASRDRSNTGELFF.

This clonotype has only a few counts. The chain recombines TRBV7-2 with TRBJ1-4; no clear D. Germline values: CDR1 SGHTA, CDR2 FQGNSA. The V end was cut by 4 bases, the J end by 12 bases, with 18 bases between. The CDR3 consists of 14 residues. The CDR3 DNA reads as TGTGCCAGCAGCTACGAGCCTTCAAATGCACAACTGTTTTTT. It is translated as CASSYEPSNAQLFF.

This clonotype has just a few counts. V and J are TRBV20-1 and TRBJ2-7, with a weak D call TRBD1 (6 bases). Trimming removed 5 bases at V and 8 bases at J, with 25 bases between. The CDR3 sequence is 15 residues long. CDR1 and CDR2 (germline): DFQATT, SNEGSKA (reference sequence). CDR3 protein: CSAVGQGHQNRKQYF. CDR3 coding DNA: TGCAGTGCTGTGGGGCAGGGACATCAGAACAGGAAGCAGTACTTC.

This clonotype was counted ten times or more. V usage is TRBV25-1 and J usage is TRBJ2-1, with 7 bases aligning to TRBD1. V shed 6 bases and J 4 bases; nucleotides not matched to a gene: 12. CDR3 size: 16 residues. Germline CDR1 and CDR2: MGHDK and SYGVNS. The CDR3 spells CASSNPLTGNYNEQFF. CDR3 nucleotides: TGTGCCAGCAGCAACCCCCTGACAGGGAATTACAATGAGCAGTTCTTC.

This clonotype has only a few counts. Because the CDR3 is missing its conserved closing phenylalanine or tryptophan, this is likely a read error. No DNA is shown, since the ends of the CDR3 on it are uncertain; the CDR3 is the one TCRdb lists. V gene TRBV21-1 combines with J gene TRBJ2-7; the table gives TRBD1 as D, unverified against the DNA. TRBV21-1 is an annotated pseudogene. From its first to its last residue, the CDR3 has 9 amino acids. CDR3 residues: CASSPLRSL.

This clonotype occurred a few times. The J gene is TRBJ2-1, the V gene TRBV12-3 or TRBV12-4; a possible D gene is TRBD1 (6 bases). The CDR3 runs 13 residues. Trimming cost V 6 bases and J 12 bases, with 18 bases left between them. The CDR3 sequence is CASRPGTFKRQFF. CDR3 sequence (DNA): TGTGCCAGCAGACCCGGGACATTCAAGAGGCAGTTCTTC.

This clonotype has a count of ten or more. The chain combines TRBV20-1 with TRBJ2-3; 12 positions agree with TRBD2. V lost 1 base, J lost 5 bases, and 13 bases stayed unmatched. The CDR3 is 18 residues long. The germline V gene has CDR1 DFQATT and CDR2 SNEGSKA (reference sequence). The CDR3 reads CSARVKATSGSGRDTQYF. The CDR3 bases are TGCAGTGCTAGAGTAAAAGCGACTAGCGGGAGCGGTAGAGATACGCAGTATTTT.

This clonotype occurred a few times. The CDR3 DNA reads TGTGCCAGCAGTCCAGCCCTAGGAGGCGATGAGCAGTTCTTC. Translated: CASSPALGGDEQFF. This chain connects TRBV28 to TRBJ2-1; a weak D match, TRBD2 (5 bases). The V and J ends lost 5 bases and 8 bases respectively, with 16 bases between them. The CDR3 contains 14 residues. Germline CDR1 MDHEN, CDR2 SYDVKM.

This chain connects TRBV12-3 or TRBV12-4 to TRBJ2-7; maybe TRBD2 (6 bases). The CDR3 sequence is 14 residues long. The V and J ends lost 5 bases and 3 bases respectively, with 14 bases between them. Here the CDR3 reads CASSIRVEGYEQYF. The CDR3 DNA is TGTGCCAGCAGTATCAGGGTGGAGGGCTACGAGCAGTACTTC.

V gene TRBV28 combines with J gene TRBJ1-1; D may be TRBD1 (5 bases). The CDR3 has 14 residues. Germline V gene lookup returns CDR1 MDHEN and CDR2 SYDVKM. V was shortened by 3 bases and J by 2 bases, with 10 bases between the two germline ends. The CDR3 nucleotides are TGTGCCAGCAGTTTCCAGGGAGTCAACACTGAAGCTTTCTTT. Amino acids: CASSFQGVNTEAFF.

The gene calls are TRBV10-3 and TRBJ1-1; 9 bases are a match to TRBD1. J gave up 2 bases and V 7 bases, and 5 bases lay outside the gene matches. CDR3 length: 14 amino acids. The germline CDR1 and CDR2 sequences are ENHRY and SYGVKD. This chain's CDR3 is CAINRQGVNTEAFF. The CDR3 bases are TGTGCCATCAATCGACAGGGGGTTAACACTGAAGCTTTCTTT.

Many counts were recorded for this clonotype. V usage is TRBV20-1 and J usage is TRBJ2-4; TRBD2 aligns across 10 bases. With V trimmed by 6 bases and J by 8 bases, 13 bases remained unmatched. The CDR3 extends over 15 amino acids. Germline V gene sequence: CDR1 DFQATT, CDR2 SNEGSKA (reference sequence). The CDR3 sequence is CSAQSGASGSDIQYF. CDR3 nucleotide sequence: TGCAGTGCCCAGAGTGGGGCTAGCGGGAGTGACATTCAGTACTTC.

In this sample, this clonotype turned up a few times. The chain has TRBV2 and TRBJ2-7, with no clear D. Germline V lookup: CDR1 SNHLY, CDR2 FYNNEI. V was clipped by 7 bases and J by 1 base, with 14 bases between them. The CDR3 consists of 14 residues. In DNA form, the CDR3 reads TGTGCCAGCACCCCCCACCTGCAATCCTACGAGCAGTACTTC. It specifies CASTPHLQSYEQYF.

This clonotype was counted a few times. The rearrangement joins TRBV9 to TRBJ2-1, with D maybe TRBD2 (6 bases). The CDR3 spans 15 residues. With 4 bases removed from V and 9 bases from J, the gap between germline ends came to 20 bases. The germline CDR1 and CDR2 sequences are SGDLS and YYNGEE. CDR3 nucleotide sequence: TGTGCCAGCAGCCCATCTGGGGGACTGAGCGGTGAGCAGTTCTTC. This encodes CASSPSGGLSGEQFF.